This T cell receptor beta chain was observed in a study of blood T cell repertoires in COVID-19. As for the study in general: Some COVID-19 samples were acute and others convalescent; all came from the United States, Italy and Spain.

The CDR3 contains 15 residues. Germline V gives CDR1 SEHNR, CDR2 FQNEAQ (reference sequence). The method was immunoSEQ multiplex PCR; TCRdb's version includes in-frame clones alone and lacks a portion of them. The table shows approximately 200,000 clones, with roughly 90% occurring only once. Points on this clone: At one end the junction does not follow the germline gene, possibly because of a read error.

The receptor was derived from a woman aged 25 to 39 who had recovered from COVID-19. Sequencing was carried out using PBMCs or T cells enriched from blood (not recorded which). This sequence joins TRBV7-9 and TRBJ2-3, with D maybe TRBD2 (5 bases). CDR3 in amino acids: CASNLHTPGTDTQYF. The DNA for the CDR3 is TGTGCCAGCAACTTACACACCCCGGGGACAGATACGCAGTATTTT. The full variable domain, completed using reference TRBV7-9 and TRBJ2-3, is DTGVSQNPRHKITKRGQNVTFRCDPISEHNRLYWYRQTLGQGPEFLTYFQNEAQLEKSRLLSDRFSAERPKGSFSTLEIQRTEQGDSAMYLCASNLHTPGTDTQYFGPGTRLTVL.